Below are 26 T cell receptor beta chains sequenced from a single sample in a study of identical twins. TCRdb reprocessed the 5' RACE reads via MiXCR and lists one record per CDR3 protein. The sample includes 200,000 to 250,000 distinct CDR3 sequences, 7% of them seen just once. A further study also used this sample, focusing on yellow fever vaccine responses in identical twins.

Sequencing was carried out using memory (CD45RO+) T cells sorted from blood. These receptors originate from a woman younger than 30 in good health.

This clonotype was observed at least ten times. The chain carries TRBV12-3 or TRBV12-4 and TRBJ1-1; 7 bases map to TRBD1. Trimming cost V 4 bases and J 6 bases; bases outside gene matches: 11. The CDR3 has 15 amino acids. The CDR3 protein is CASSSRRGAGAEAFF. Here the CDR3 DNA reads TGTGCCAGCAGTTCCCGCAGGGGGGCAGGCGCTGAAGCTTTCTTT.

The chain couples TRBV28 to TRBJ2-7, with 9 nucleotides matching TRBD1. The CDR3 length is 15 residues. V lost 6 bases, J lost 5 bases, and 11 bases stayed unmatched. Per the germline V gene, CDR1 is MDHEN and CDR2 is SYDVKM. The DNA of the CDR3 is TGTGCCAGCAGAATTACCGGGACAGGGCTTAACGAGCAGTACGTC. This sequence encodes CASRITGTGLNEQYV.

This clonotype occurred many times. The CDR3 region is CASSSQNGGEQFF. In DNA form, the CDR3 reads TGTGCCAGTAGTAGCCAGAACGGTGGTGAGCAGTTCTTC. The chain has TRBV19 and TRBJ2-1; no firm D call. Germline lookup yields CDR1 LNHDA and CDR2 SQIVND (reference sequence). The CDR3 contains 13 residues. V was trimmed by 4 bases and J by 9 bases, leaving 13 bases between them.

This clonotype was seen ten or more times. The V call is TRBV29-1, the J call TRBJ2-2; unclear D gene. The CDR3 length is 12 residues. V lost 4 bases and J 4 bases, leaving 7 bases between the germline ends. The germline gives CDR1 SQVTM, CDR2 ANQGSEA. The CDR3 sequence is CSVGRLTGELFF. As DNA, the CDR3 is TGCAGCGTTGGGCGGCTCACCGGGGAGCTGTTTTTT.

This clonotype was seen a handful of times. This chain uses TRBV20-1 with TRBJ2-5; D might be TRBD1 or TRBD2, each matching 5 bases. V was cut by 0 bases and J by 1 base, with 12 bases left in between. This CDR3 has 15 amino acids. CDR1 and CDR2 (germline): DFQATT, SNEGSKA (reference sequence). The CDR3 DNA reads TGCAGTGCTAGAGATGCCAGGGACCCCCAAGAGACCCAGTACTTC. This sequence encodes CSARDARDPQETQYF.

The V and J genes are TRBV23-1 and TRBJ2-3, with 10 nucleotides matching TRBD2. TRBV23-1 belongs to the ORF category, with a function that is uncertain. The CDR3 loop spans 18 amino acids. With 7 bases clipped from V and 1 base from J, the junction kept 14 bases outside the gene matches. The CDR3 nucleotides are TGCGCCAGCACCACCAGACCGGGAGGGACTAGCGGCACAGATACGCAGTATTTT. It specifies CASTTRPGGTSGTDTQYF.

The sample holds many counts of this clonotype. CDR3 amino acids: CASSVTSGASLAKNIQYF. As DNA, the CDR3 is TGTGCCAGCAGCGTGACTAGCGGGGCTTCCCTAGCCAAAAACATTCAGTACTTC. V is TRBV2 and J is TRBJ2-4; 11 bases align to TRBD2. This CDR3 contains 18 residues. Germline CDR1 and CDR2: SNHLY and FYNNEI. V was pared by 6 bases and J by 0 bases, with 10 bases of the junction left unmatched.

The chain employs TRBV7-9 and TRBJ2-3, with D possibly called TRBD1 or TRBD2 (5 bases each). Germline assignment: CDR1 SEHNR and CDR2 FQNEAQ (reference sequence). The V gene lost 2 bases and the J gene lost 4 bases, with 16 bases spanning the gap. The CDR3 totals 16 residues. The CDR3 nucleotides read TGTGCCAGCAGCTTACTTTCAGGGTTCGGGGCAGATACGCAGTATTTT. Its protein is CASSLLSGFGADTQYF. The full variable domain, with the rest looked up from reference TRBV7-9 and TRBJ2-3, is DTGVSQNPRHKITKRGQNVTFRCDPISEHNRLYWYRQTLGQGPEFLTYFQNEAQLEKSRLLSDRFSAERPKGSFSTLEIQRTEQGDSAMYLCASSLLSGFGADTQYFGPGTRLTVL.

In its sample, this clonotype was seen many times. The chain joins TRBV7-9 to TRBJ2-7; D remains unclear. V lost 1 base, J lost 11 bases, and 12 bases lay in between. This CDR3 is built from 12 residues. Germline V gene data show CDR1 as SEHNR and CDR2 as FQNEAQ (reference sequence). CDR3 region: CASSLVPLPEYF. The CDR3 region has the DNA TGTGCCAGCAGCTTAGTTCCCCTTCCGGAGTACTTC.

This clonotype was recorded at least ten times. This chain links TRBV4-2 with TRBJ2-3; 7 bases align to TRBD2. This CDR3 spans 18 amino acids. Germline V gene lookup returns CDR1 LGHNA and CDR2 YNFKEQ. The J segment lost 3 bases and the V segment lost 0 bases, leaving 12 bases of the junction unmatched. The CDR3 region is CASSQDRASGASTDTQYF. CDR3 coding DNA: TGTGCCAGCAGCCAAGATCGGGCTAGCGGCGCGTCAACAGATACGCAGTATTTT.

The V gene is TRBV4-2, the J gene TRBJ2-5, with a possible D match to TRBD2 (6 bases). V dropped 2 bases and J dropped 5 bases, with 12 bases sitting between them. The CDR3 loop spans 14 amino acids. Germline values: CDR1 LGHNA, CDR2 YNFKEQ. CDR3 sequence (DNA): TGTGCCAGCAGCCAAATCGGGAGTCGGGAGACCCAGTACTTC. The encoded protein is CASSQIGSRETQYF.

V and J are TRBV27 and TRBJ2-7, with D possibly matching TRBD2 (7 bases). Trimming shortened V by 2 bases and J by 11 bases, and 19 bases separated the two germline ends. The CDR3 has 14 residues. Germline V gives CDR1 MNHEY, CDR2 SMNVEV (reference sequence). The CDR3 reads CASSLRGGTTRKYF. The CDR3 DNA follows: TGTGCCAGCAGTTTAAGGGGGGGGACTACCAGAAAGTACTTC.

This clonotype was seen many times. This chain uses TRBV7-2 with TRBJ2-2; 7 nucleotides match TRBD2. Germline values: CDR1 SGHTA, CDR2 FQGNSA. The ends lost 3 bases at V and 7 bases at J; junction bases unmatched: 8. The CDR3 sequence is 15 residues long. The CDR3 DNA is TGTGCCAGCAGCTTTCTCAGCGGGGTTGGCGGGGAGCTGTTTTTT. Translating gives CASSFLSGVGGELFF.

The CDR3 DNA reads TGTGCCAGCAGCTTCGTGGCAGGGCGGACTGAAGCTTTCTTT. Translation: CASSFVAGRTEAFF. This chain connects TRBV7-2 to TRBJ1-1, with a possible D match to TRBD1 (5 bases). Germline CDR1 reads SGHTA; CDR2 reads FQGNSA. V lost 3 bases and J 5 bases, leaving 13 bases between the germline ends. The CDR3 totals 14 residues.

The sample holds a few counts of this clonotype. The chain has TRBV7-9 and TRBJ2-1; TRBD1 matches 10 bases. The V segment lost 1 base and the J segment 7 bases; nucleotides outside the gene matches: 7. Germline loops: CDR1 SEHNR, CDR2 FQNEAQ (reference sequence). The CDR3 loop spans 16 amino acids. As DNA, the CDR3 is TGTGCCAGCAGCTTAGGAGGGACAGGGGCTCGAAATGAGCAGTTCTTC. Translation gives CASSLGGTGARNEQFF.

This clonotype appeared a few times. The genes are TRBV7-2 and TRBJ2-3, with no clear D. Trimming stripped 7 bases from V and 5 bases from J, with 19 bases between. CDR3 length: 15 residues. Germline V lookup: CDR1 SGHTA, CDR2 FQGNSA. For the CDR3, the DNA is TGTGCCAGCACCTCCTCCGTTCAGAGGAGAGATACGCAGTATTTT. As protein: CASTSSVQRRDTQYF.

This clonotype came up many times. This chain uses TRBV3-1 with TRBJ2-7, with a possible D match to TRBD2 (7 bases). V lost 0 bases and J lost 4, with 13 bases in between. CDR1 LGHDT and CDR2 YNNKEL come from the germline V gene (reference sequence). This CDR3 contains 15 residues. Written as DNA, the CDR3 is TGTGCCAGCAGCCAAGATCGGGGGGCAGGTTACGAGCAGTACTTC. This gives the protein CASSQDRGAGYEQYF.

V and J are TRBV3-1 and TRBJ2-5; the match to TRBD2 covers 9 bases. Germline V lookup: CDR1 LGHDT, CDR2 YNNKEL (reference sequence). CDR3 length equals 19 residues. With 0 bases clipped from V and 5 bases from J, the junction kept 16 bases outside the gene matches. The CDR3 spells CASSQDWGATGTSRETQYF. For the CDR3, the DNA is TGTGCCAGCAGCCAAGATTGGGGCGCTACCGGGACTAGCCGGGAGACCCAGTACTTC.

Ten or more counts support this clonotype. The chain employs TRBV10-3 and TRBJ1-1; TRBD1 might be the D (6 bases). Germline assignment: CDR1 ENHRY and CDR2 SYGVKD. The V end was cut by 6 bases, the J end by 0 bases, with 11 bases between. The CDR3 runs to 14 residues. The CDR3 is CAISGGQLNTEAFF. CDR3 in DNA: TGTGCCATCAGCGGAGGACAGTTGAACACTGAAGCTTTCTTT.

This clonotype showed up just a few times. This sequence joins TRBV24-1 and TRBJ2-2; D gene uncertain. V shed 0 bases and J shed 4 bases, with 8 bases lying between them. Germline-derived CDR1 and CDR2 are KGHDR and SFDVKD. CDR3 length: 15 residues. The DNA of the CDR3 is TGTGCCACCAGTGATTTGCATGCCAGCACCGGGGAGCTGTTTTTT. Protein product: CATSDLHASTGELFF.

This clonotype was found many times. The chain couples TRBV12-3 or TRBV12-4 to TRBJ2-2; the D is unclear. CDR3 length: 16 amino acids. Trimming cost V 6 bases and J 4 bases, with 18 bases left between them. CDR3 residues: CASSRRVESITGELFF. DNA of the CDR3: TGTGCCAGCAGCCGCCGAGTGGAGTCGATCACCGGGGAGCTGTTTTTT.

This clonotype has only a few counts. CDR3 in amino acids: CASRNRGGGDEQFF. CDR3 DNA sequence: TGTGCCAGCAGAAACAGGGGAGGAGGCGATGAGCAGTTCTTC. The rearrangement joins TRBV3-1 to TRBJ2-1; D perhaps matches TRBD1 (7 bases). CDR3 length: 14 residues. V lost 6 bases and J lost 8, with 17 bases in between. CDR1 and CDR2 (germline): LGHDT, YNNKEL (reference sequence).

In the case of this clonotype: Because the CDR3's place on the DNA is in doubt, the DNA is left out and the CDR3 is given as listed by TCRdb. The chain combines TRBV9 with TRBJ2-7. Inclusive of both ends, the CDR3 amounts to 12 amino acids. Germline-derived CDR1 and CDR2 are SGDLS and YYNGEE. The CDR3 spells CASSVGVGSGYV.

The chain couples TRBV12-1 to TRBJ2-7; the D call TRBD2 from the table was never checked on the DNA. TRBV12-1 has pseudogene status. CDR3 length: 19 residues. The CDR3 here is CASGFAGLAGGPRAYEQYF. The CDR3 DNA sequence: TGTGCCAGCGGCTTTGCGGGACTAGCGGGAGGGCCGAGGGCCTACGAGCAGTACTTC.

In its sample, this clonotype was seen many times. The genes are TRBV4-1 and TRBJ1-2; D remains ambiguous. The germline V gene has CDR1 MGHRA and CDR2 YSYEKL. There are 14 residues in the CDR3. Trimming took 4 bases from V and 8 from J, leaving 17 bases between them. DNA of the CDR3: TGCGCCAGCAGCCCCCTGCCCGAGAATAGAGGCTACACCTTC. Encoded protein: CASSPLPENRGYTF.

This clonotype was observed many times. One junction end disagrees with the germline gene, perhaps due to a read error. CDR3 loop: CASSQDRGRARDF. The DNA of the CDR3 is TGTGCCAGCAGCCAAGATCGGGGCAGGGCTCGGGACTTC. The J gene is TRBJ2-7, the V gene TRBV14, with D perhaps being TRBD1 or TRBD2 (5 bases each). In germline, CDR1 is SGHDN, CDR2 FVKESK. The length of the CDR3 is 13 residues.